The 30 T cell receptor beta chains in this list originate from one sample, sequenced in a study of spatial heterogeneity in lung cancer. Via MiXCR, TCRdb re-called the 5' RACE reads, giving one row per CDR3 protein. The sample has tens of thousands of distinct CDR3 sequences; under 8% are singletons. The time point here: sample taken at primary tumor resection. The source material was PBMCs, sampled at surgery. Every receptor here comes from a female donor with early-stage non-small cell lung cancer.

In this sample, this clonotype turned up many times. This sequence joins TRBV3-1 and TRBJ1-1; TRBD1 matches 7 bases. This CDR3 comprises 17 residues. The germline V gene encodes CDR1 LGHDT and CDR2 YNNKEL (reference sequence). Trimming removed 4 bases from V and 5 bases from J; junction bases left unmatched: 16. The CDR3 nucleotides read TGTGCCAGCAGCCCTCAGGGGGGGGCCCTGGGGAGGACTGAAGCTTTCTTT. Its protein is CASSPQGGALGRTEAFF.

At least ten counts were recorded for this clonotype. The rearrangement links TRBV11-2 to TRBJ1-5, with D perhaps TRBD1 (6 bases). Trimming removed 0 bases at V and 2 bases at J, with 8 bases between. This CDR3 is built from 15 residues. CDR1 SGHAT and CDR2 FQNNGV come from the germline V gene. CDR3 nucleotides: TGTGCCAGCAGCTTAGAGGGGGCGGGCAATCAGCCCCAGCATTTT. This sequence encodes CASSLEGAGNQPQHF.

This clonotype was observed many times. The rearrangement joins TRBV7-8 to TRBJ2-7, with D possibly being TRBD2 (5 bases). The germline gives CDR1 SGHVS, CDR2 FQNEAQ. V dropped 3 bases and J dropped 6 bases, with 15 bases sitting between them. CDR3 length: 14 residues. CDR3 amino acids: CASSLDGGYSEQYF. CDR3 in DNA: TGTGCCAGCAGCTTGGACGGAGGATATAGCGAGCAGTACTTC.

This clonotype was recorded many times. The V call is TRBV5-1, the J call TRBJ1-2; D unresolved. V was trimmed by 0 bases and J by 0 bases, leaving 9 bases between them. Per germline, CDR1 SGHRS and CDR2 YFSETQ. CDR3 length: 15 amino acids. CDR3 in amino acids: CASSLAPGSNYGYTF. CDR3 nucleotides: TGCGCCAGCAGCTTGGCTCCAGGTTCTAACTATGGCTACACCTTC.

This clonotype was seen a few times. The chain recombines TRBV29-1 with TRBJ2-7, with a possible D match to TRBD2 (6 bases). Germline V gene sequence: CDR1 SQVTM, CDR2 ANQGSEA. CDR3 length: 13 amino acids. Trimming shortened V by 0 bases and J by 0 bases, and 6 bases separated the two germline ends. The CDR3 DNA is TGCAGCGTTGAAGACGGGAGCTCCTACGAGCAGTACTTC. This translates into CSVEDGSSYEQYF.

The chain couples TRBV11-3 to TRBJ2-1, with 12 bases identical to TRBD2. The germline CDR1 and CDR2 sequences are SGHNT and YENEEA. The J segment lost 2 bases and the V segment lost 4 bases, leaving 6 bases of the junction unmatched. The CDR3 loop spans 17 amino acids. CDR3 in amino acids: CASSSRLAGATYNEQFF. The CDR3 nucleotides read TGTGCCAGCAGCTCCAGACTAGCGGGGGCGACCTACAATGAGCAGTTCTTC.

This clonotype has ten or more counts. This chain connects TRBV11-2 to TRBJ2-7; D is tentatively TRBD1 or TRBD2 (5 bases each). The V gene's germline CDR1 is SGHAT and CDR2 FQNNGV. V dropped 1 base and J dropped 2 bases, with 9 bases sitting between them. This CDR3 comprises 14 residues. This chain's CDR3 is CASSLGDRAYEQYF. Written as DNA, the CDR3 is TGTGCCAGCAGCTTAGGGGACCGAGCCTACGAGCAGTACTTC.

This clonotype was detected many times. The chain carries TRBV5-1 and TRBJ2-5; tentative D call: TRBD2 (7 bases). Germline assignment: CDR1 SGHRS and CDR2 YFSETQ. V was trimmed by 4 bases and J by 4 bases, leaving 11 bases between them. This CDR3 is built from 13 residues. The CDR3 nucleotides read TGCGCCAGCAGCCGGGAGGACAGAGAGACCCAGTACTTC. Translating it yields CASSREDRETQYF.

This clonotype was observed many times. The V gene is TRBV4-3, the J gene TRBJ1-5, with unresolved D. This CDR3 has 15 amino acids. CDR1 and CDR2 from the germline V gene are LGHNA and YSLEER. Trimming cost V 1 base and J 0 bases, with 7 bases left between them. The CDR3 nucleotides are TGCGCCAGCAGCCAAGCGCTGGATAGCAATCAGCCCCAGCATTTT. It codes for CASSQALDSNQPQHF.

At least ten counts were recorded for this clonotype. The chain recombines TRBV5-5 with TRBJ2-2; D ambiguous. The CDR3 runs 15 residues. Germline V gene data show CDR1 as SGHKS and CDR2 as YYEKEE (reference sequence). Trimming cost V 0 bases and J 0 bases, with 6 bases left between them. CDR3 amino acids: CASSLALSNTGELFF. Written as DNA, the CDR3 is TGTGCCAGCAGCTTGGCACTCTCGAACACCGGGGAGCTGTTTTTT. Full variable domain (remainder filled in from reference TRBV5-5 and TRBJ2-2): DAGVTQSPTHLIKTRGQQVTLRCSPISGHKSVSWYQQVLGQGPQFIFQYYEKEERGRGNFPDRFSARQFPNYSSELNVNALLLGDSALYLCASSLALSNTGELFFGEGSRLTVL.

The chain couples TRBV4-3 to TRBJ2-5; possible D gene TRBD2, 5 bases. From germline, CDR1 is LGHNA and CDR2 YSLEER. Trimming took off 1 base at V and 5 bases at J, with 23 bases between the two ends. There are 18 residues in the CDR3. The CDR3 DNA sequence: TGCGCCAGCAGCCAAGTTCGCGCGGCGGACTCCGCGGCGGAGACCCAGTACTTC. This translates into CASSQVRAADSAAETQYF.

This clonotype appeared many times. The chain is built from TRBV7-9 and TRBJ2-3, with a weak D call TRBD2 (6 bases). Germline V CDR1 and CDR2: SEHNR, FQNEAQ (reference sequence). The V end lost 4 bases, the J end lost 0 bases, and 14 bases lay between the germline ends. The CDR3 covers 16 residues. The CDR3 bases are TGTGCCAGCAGCTCCCCTTTAGCGGCGAGCACAGATACGCAGTATTTT. As protein: CASSSPLAASTDTQYF.

The table lists this clonotype with a few counts. This chain links TRBV3-1 with TRBJ2-6; D is possibly TRBD1 (5 bases). Between the trimmed V and J ends, which lost 0 bases and 13 bases, there was a span of 13 bases. CDR3 length: 14 residues. Germline lookup yields CDR1 LGHDT and CDR2 YNNKEL (reference sequence). CDR3 bases: TGTGCCAGCAGCCAAGATCTTGGACAATCAGTCCTGACTTTC. It codes for CASSQDLGQSVLTF.

This clonotype was seen at least ten times. The chain employs TRBV5-6 and TRBJ1-5; a weak D match, TRBD1 (5 bases). The CDR3 spans 14 residues. The V gene lost 2 bases and the J gene lost 3 bases, with 9 bases spanning the gap. CDR1 is SGHDT, CDR2 YYEEEE, per germline. CDR3 bases: TGTGCCAGCAGCTTCGGGGGGTCCAATCAGCCCCAGCATTTT. It encodes CASSFGGSNQPQHF.

This clonotype was recorded many times. The chain joins TRBV28 to TRBJ1-1; D not resolved. The germline V and J ends were trimmed by 8 bases and 5 bases, with 9 bases remaining between them. Germline V gene data show CDR1 as MDHEN and CDR2 as SYDVKM. The CDR3 length is 11 residues. The CDR3 protein is CASLRGTEAFF. CDR3 sequence (DNA): TGTGCCAGCCTAAGAGGTACTGAAGCTTTCTTT.

V gene TRBV7-8 combines with J gene TRBJ1-3; D unresolved. The CDR3 has 16 amino acids. V lost 5 bases and J lost 1, with 15 bases in between. The V gene's germline CDR1 is SGHVS and CDR2 FQNEAQ. CDR3 in DNA: TGTGCCAGCAGCCCGGGCCGAGGGCGTTCTGGAAACACCATATATTTT. Amino acid sequence: CASSPGRGRSGNTIYF.

This clonotype has at least ten counts. V gene TRBV29-1 combines with J gene TRBJ1-2, with TRBD1 matching 8 bases. Germline trimming cut 6 bases from V and 6 bases from J; bases unmatched to any gene: 9. The CDR3 extends over 13 amino acids. Germline V gene data show CDR1 as SQVTM and CDR2 as ANQGSEA. CDR3 amino acids: CSVEPQGANGYTF. The CDR3 coding sequence is TGCAGCGTGGAACCCCAGGGGGCGAATGGCTACACCTTC.

J is TRBJ2-7 and V is TRBV11-2; D not resolved. From germline, CDR1 is SGHAT and CDR2 FQNNGV. The CDR3 length is 13 residues. The ends were cut back, 3 bases at V and 2 bases at J, with 8 bases in the middle. In DNA form, the CDR3 reads TGTGCCAGCAGCTTGTACTCACCCTACGAGCAGTACTTC. This sequence encodes CASSLYSPYEQYF. Complete variable domain (other parts from reference TRBV11-2 and TRBJ2-7): EAGVAQSPRYKIIEKRQSVAFWCNPISGHATLYWYQQILGQGPKLLIQFQNNGVVDDSQLPKDRFSAERLKGVDSTLKIQPAKLEDSAVYLCASSLYSPYEQYFGPGTRLTVT.

Many counts were recorded for this clonotype. V usage is TRBV7-9 and J usage is TRBJ2-3, with unresolved D. The CDR3 extends over 12 amino acids. Germline CDR1 and CDR2: SEHNR and FQNEAQ (reference sequence). Between the trimmed V and J ends, which lost 5 bases and 4 bases, there was a span of 7 bases. The CDR3 region is CASSPPPDTQYF. The CDR3 region has the DNA TGTGCCAGCAGCCCCCCCCCAGATACGCAGTATTTT.

The CDR3 loop is CATSDPRGAAETQYF. The CDR3 nucleotides are TGTGCCACCAGTGACCCGAGGGGAGCGGCGGAGACCCAGTACTTC. The J gene is TRBJ2-5, the V gene TRBV24-1; D is perhaps TRBD1 or TRBD2 (5 bases each). The CDR3 has 15 residues. CDR1 is KGHDR, CDR2 SFDVKD, per germline. The V and J ends lost 4 bases and 5 bases respectively, with 16 bases between them.

This clonotype was observed at least ten times. This chain joins TRBV7-8 and TRBJ2-2; 8 nucleotides match TRBD2. V shed 2 bases and J 6 bases; nucleotides not matched to a gene: 11. CDR3 length: 17 amino acids. CDR1 is SGHVS, CDR2 FQNEAQ, per germline. Here the CDR3 reads CASSLPGIAGIAGELFF. In nucleotides, the CDR3 is TGTGCCAGCAGCTTACCCGGGATAGCGGGAATCGCCGGGGAGCTGTTTTTT.

This clonotype was detected only a few times. The V and J genes are TRBV7-8 and TRBJ2-7; D unclear. The CDR3 runs to 13 residues. Germline V lookup: CDR1 SGHVS, CDR2 FQNEAQ. The V end lost 8 bases, the J end lost 6 bases, and 17 bases lay between the germline ends. DNA for the CDR3: TGTGCCAGCCGTCATGGAATTTTGGGCGAGCAGTACTTC. Protein sequence: CASRHGILGEQYF.

In its sample, this clonotype was seen a few times. This chain connects TRBV7-3 to TRBJ2-7, with D possibly TRBD1 on 5 matching bases. Trimming cost V 5 bases and J 0 bases, with 11 bases left between them. The CDR3 runs 14 residues. Germline values: CDR1 SGHTA, CDR2 FQGTGA. For the CDR3, the DNA is TGTGCCAGCAGCATTGACAGTCCCTCCTACGAGCAGTACTTC. Its protein product is CASSIDSPSYEQYF.

This clonotype was observed at least ten times. The CDR3 DNA reads TGTGCCAGCAGCTTGGGTTGGTATAGCAGGGTCTCCTCTGGGGCCAACGTCCTGACTTTC. Translation: CASSLGWYSRVSSGANVLTF. This sequence joins TRBV7-6 and TRBJ2-6, with D perhaps matching TRBD1 (5 bases). V was trimmed by 3 bases and J by 0 bases, leaving 21 bases between them. The germline V gene encodes CDR1 SGHVS and CDR2 FNYEAQ. CDR3 size: 20 residues. Variable domain in full (rest from reference TRBV7-6 and TRBJ2-6): GAGVSQSPRYKVTKRGQDVALRCDPISGHVSLYWYRQALGQGPEFLTYFNYEAQQDKSGLPNDRFSAERPEGSISTLTIQRTEQRDSAMYRCASSLGWYSRVSSGANVLTFGAGSRLTVL.

This clonotype showed up many times. In DNA, the CDR3 is TGTGCCAGCAGTTTTTCAGGGGCGGGGTACGAGCAGTACTTC. Translation gives CASSFSGAGYEQYF. The chain recombines TRBV27 with TRBJ2-7; D could derive from TRBD1 or TRBD2 (6 bases each). Trimming removed 3 bases from V and 4 bases from J, with 13 bases in between. The CDR3 contains 14 residues. Germline V CDR1 and CDR2: MNHEY, SMNVEV (reference sequence).

In regard to this clonotype: This may be a read error: a much more frequent sequence differs by one nucleotide. The V call is TRBV5-1, the J call TRBJ2-2; D gene uncertain. CDR1 and CDR2 from the germline V gene are SGHRS and YFSETQ. CDR3 length equals 16 residues. The CDR3 DNA reads as TGCGTCAGCAGCCCCCTTACCCTCGCGAACACCGGGGAGCTGTTTTTT. It codes for CVSSPLTLANTGELFF.

This clonotype showed up many times. The V call is TRBV6-6, the J call TRBJ1-1, with 8 bases fitting TRBD1. This CDR3 contains 15 residues. CDR1 is MNHNY and CDR2 is SVGAGI in the germline V gene (reference sequence). With V trimmed by 6 bases and J by 6 bases, 12 bases remained unmatched. CDR3 sequence reads: CASSHYPDRDAEAFF. CDR3 sequence (DNA): TGTGCCAGCAGCCACTATCCGGACAGGGACGCTGAAGCTTTCTTT.

V gene TRBV6-2 or TRBV6-3 combines with J gene TRBJ2-1; D is uncertain. The germline V gene encodes CDR1 MNHEY and CDR2 SVGEGT. The ends were cut back, 8 bases at V and 5 bases at J, with 22 bases in the middle. This CDR3 has 16 residues. DNA for the CDR3: TGTGCCAGCTCATTAAGGTTTGCGCTTATAAACAATGAGCAGTTCTTC. This sequence encodes CASSLRFALINNEQFF.

This clonotype has only a few counts. The CDR3 DNA reads as TGTGCCAGCACCCCAAATTGGGATAGCAATCAGCCCCAGCATTTT. Its protein product is CASTPNWDSNQPQHF. The chain couples TRBV12-3 or TRBV12-4 to TRBJ1-5; D unclear. The V end was cut by 7 bases, the J end by 0 bases, with 13 bases between. The CDR3 covers 15 residues.

The chain is built from TRBV7-2 and TRBJ1-4; perhaps TRBD1 as D (5 bases). Germline CDR1 and CDR2: SGHTA and FQGNSA. The CDR3 totals 14 residues. With 8 bases removed from V and 7 bases from J, the gap between germline ends came to 17 bases. CDR3 protein: CASALYSGTEKLFF. The DNA of the CDR3 is TGTGCCAGCGCTCTCTATAGTGGGACTGAAAAACTGTTTTTT.